This passage covers 27 T cell receptor beta chains from one sample sequenced in a study of CD8 T cells in ankylosing spondylitis. The study's findings and limits: In ankylosing spondylitis blood, a motif of roughly 8 highly homologous TCR beta variants appeared characteristic.

TCRdb reprocessed the 5' RACE reads via MiXCR and lists one record per CDR3 protein. The sample lists 400,000 or so distinct CDR3 sequences; roughly 27% were seen once. Their antigen targets remain unknown. The specimen was blood, either unsorted or a sorted T cell fraction (not recorded which). The receptors originated from a male donor with ankylosing spondylitis.

CDR3 sequence (DNA): TGTGCCAGCAGCTTCCGGGACAAGGCTTACTCGTACTTC. This translates into CASSFRDKAYSYF. The genes are TRBV11-2 and TRBJ2-7; possibly TRBD1 for D (6 bases). Germline assignment: CDR1 SGHAT and CDR2 FQNNGV. Between the trimmed V and J ends, which lost 3 bases and 12 bases, there was a span of 18 bases. The CDR3 has 13 residues.

This clonotype showed up just a few times. This chain connects TRBV20-1 to TRBJ2-1, with a possible D match to TRBD1 (6 bases). Per the germline V gene, CDR1 is DFQATT and CDR2 is SNEGSKA (reference sequence). Trimming shortened V by 0 bases and J by 7 bases, and 10 bases separated the two germline ends. The CDR3 is 13 amino acids. This chain's CDR3 is CSARDGGRNEQFF. In DNA form, the CDR3 reads TGCAGTGCTAGAGATGGGGGCAGGAATGAGCAGTTCTTC.

This clonotype has a handful of counts. V usage is TRBV28 and J usage is TRBJ2-2; tentative D call: TRBD2 (5 bases). This CDR3 has 13 residues. Germline CDR1 and CDR2: MDHEN and SYDVKM. Trimming stripped 6 bases from V and 4 bases from J, with 9 bases between. CDR3 sequence reads: CASRLGVTGELFF. CDR3 sequence (DNA): TGTGCCAGCAGACTCGGGGTCACCGGGGAGCTGTTTTTT.

The chain couples TRBV7-9 to TRBJ2-1; TRBD2 agrees at 8 bases. Germline loops: CDR1 SEHNR, CDR2 FQNEAQ (reference sequence). V shed 5 bases, J shed 4 bases, and the junction held 13 bases outside the gene matches. The CDR3 runs 17 residues. The CDR3 reads CASSPSPLAAPYNEQFF. DNA for the CDR3: TGTGCCAGCAGCCCTAGCCCACTAGCGGCACCTTACAATGAGCAGTTCTTC.

This clonotype was detected only a few times. The J gene is TRBJ2-2, the V gene TRBV5-1; no firm D call. The V gene's germline CDR1 is SGHRS and CDR2 YFSETQ. V lost 3 bases to trimming and J lost 1 base, with 7 bases between them. CDR3 size: 14 residues. CDR3 region: CASSSSVNTGELFF. DNA for the CDR3: TGCGCCAGCAGCTCCTCAGTGAACACCGGGGAGCTGTTTTTT.

A few counts support this clonotype. The chain carries TRBV10-3 and TRBJ1-5, with TRBD1 matching 8 bases. CDR3 length: 14 residues. Unmatched junction bases numbered 4, after V lost 6 bases and J lost 3 bases. The germline CDR1 and CDR2 sequences are ENHRY and SYGVKD. CDR3 in amino acids: CAISPDRDNQPQHF. DNA for the CDR3: TGTGCCATCAGCCCGGACAGGGACAATCAGCCCCAGCATTTT.

This clonotype was seen a few times. The chain joins TRBV12-3 or TRBV12-4 to TRBJ2-5; D remains unclear. V was clipped by 0 bases and J by 3 bases, with 5 bases between them. This CDR3 comprises 13 residues. This chain's CDR3 is CASSLAYKETQYF. The CDR3 DNA follows: TGTGCCAGCAGTTTAGCCTATAAAGAGACCCAGTACTTC.

The chain couples TRBV28 to TRBJ2-7; D remains ambiguous. Trimming took 6 bases from V and 7 from J, leaving 22 bases between them. The CDR3 extends over 15 amino acids. The germline gives CDR1 MDHEN, CDR2 SYDVKM. CDR3 DNA sequence: TGTGCCAGCAGCCTAATTCCCGTCCCCAAGGTGGAGCAGTACTTC. This encodes CASSLIPVPKVEQYF. The full variable domain, completed using reference TRBV28 and TRBJ2-7, is DVKVTQSSRYLVKRTGEKVFLECVQDMDHENMFWYRQDPGLGLRLIYFSYDVKMKEKGDIPEGYSVSREKKERFSLILESASTNQTSMYLCASSLIPVPKVEQYFGPGTRLTVT.

This chain connects TRBV5-1 to TRBJ2-7; D may be TRBD1 (6 bases). Trimming shortened V by 5 bases and J by 3 bases, and 15 bases separated the two germline ends. Germline CDR1 reads SGHRS; CDR2 reads YFSETQ. The CDR3 runs 14 residues. The CDR3 coding sequence is TGCGCCAGCAGTCTGGAAGGGGGTGGCTACGAGCAGTACGTC. Amino acids: CASSLEGGGYEQYV.

The V and J genes are TRBV11-3 and TRBJ1-4, with unresolved D. CDR1 is SGHNT, CDR2 YENEEA, per germline. This CDR3 has 16 residues. V lost 5 bases, J lost 3 bases, and 16 bases lay in between. CDR3 loop: CASSLGSGGSNEKLFF. CDR3 DNA: TGTGCCAGCAGCCTCGGGTCCGGCGGTTCTAATGAAAAACTGTTTTTT.

The sample holds many counts of this clonotype. This chain uses TRBV14 with TRBJ2-1; no clear D gene. Germline CDR1 SGHDN, CDR2 FVKESK. The CDR3 has 15 residues. Trimming left V 3 bases short and J 4 bases short, with 13 bases between. The CDR3 DNA is TGTGCCAGCAGCCACGACTCCCGGTCGTACAATGAGCAGTTCTTC. This encodes CASSHDSRSYNEQFF.

V gene TRBV11-2 combines with J gene TRBJ2-1; maybe TRBD2 (6 bases). Trimming left V 0 bases short and J 4 bases short, with 16 bases between. CDR3 size: 17 residues. CDR1 and CDR2 from the germline V gene are SGHAT and FQNNGV. CDR3 bases: TGTGCCAGCAGCTTAGAGTTGGAGCGGGTAGTATACAATGAGCAGTTCTTC. Its protein is CASSLELERVVYNEQFF.

The chain recombines TRBV7-2 with TRBJ2-3; maybe TRBD1 (6 bases). V lost 3 bases to trimming and J lost 2 bases, with 12 bases between them. This CDR3 is 15 amino acids long. Germline CDR1 reads SGHTA; CDR2 reads FQGNSA. The CDR3 DNA is TGTGCCAGCAGCTTTGGACAGAAGAACACAGATACGCAGTATTTT. Translated: CASSFGQKNTDTQYF.

This clonotype was counted only a few times. The chain uses TRBV7-8 and TRBJ2-1, with D perhaps TRBD1 or TRBD2 (5 bases each). The CDR3 runs to 13 residues. Looked up from germline, CDR1 is SGHVS and CDR2 is FQNEAQ. Trimming took off 1 base at V and 10 bases at J, with 11 bases between the two ends. CDR3 bases: TGTGCCAGCAGCTTAGATACCCGGGGCGAGCAGTTCTTC. Encoded protein: CASSLDTRGEQFF. The full variable domain, completed using reference TRBV7-8 and TRBJ2-1, is GAGVSQSPRYKVAKRGQDVALRCDPISGHVSLFWYQQALGQGPEFLTYFQNEAQLDKSGLPSDRFFAERPEGSVSTLKIQRTQQEDSAVYLCASSLDTRGEQFFGPGTRLTVL.

This clonotype was seen more than once but under ten times. V gene TRBV10-3 combines with J gene TRBJ1-2; no definite D call. Trimming took 4 bases from V and 4 from J, leaving 7 bases between them. The germline V gene has CDR1 ENHRY and CDR2 SYGVKD. The CDR3 is made up of 12 amino acids. This CDR3 reads CAISAQGYGYTF. The CDR3 DNA reads as TGTGCCATCAGTGCCCAAGGCTATGGCTACACCTTC.

This clonotype was found a few times. The V and J genes are TRBV5-1 and TRBJ1-2; 7 bases agree with TRBD1. J lost 0 bases, V lost 3 bases, and 8 bases had no gene match. CDR3 size: 16 residues. Per the germline V gene, CDR1 is SGHRS and CDR2 is YFSETQ. CDR3 nucleotide sequence: TGCGCCAGCAGCTCATACAGGGGACAAGCTAACTATGGCTACACCTTC. Its protein is CASSSYRGQANYGYTF.

The chain recombines TRBV18 with TRBJ1-2; 7 bases line up with TRBD1. CDR3 length: 16 residues. The V segment lost 3 bases and the J segment 6 bases; nucleotides outside the gene matches: 13. The germline V gene has CDR1 KGHSH and CDR2 LQKENI. The CDR3: CASSPRLDRLEDGYTF. In nucleotides, the CDR3 is TGTGCCAGCTCACCGAGGTTGGACAGGCTTGAGGATGGCTACACCTTC.

V usage is TRBV3-1 and J usage is TRBJ2-1; TRBD2 matches at 11 bases. Germline CDR1 LGHDT, CDR2 YNNKEL (reference sequence). V lost 1 base and J lost 6; bases outside the gene matches: 5. This CDR3 contains 16 residues. The CDR3 DNA reads TGTGCCAGCAGCCAAGTTTTTACTAGCGGGGGCAATGAGCAGTTCTTC. Protein sequence: CASSQVFTSGGNEQFF.

This clonotype was detected only once. One junction end does not reproduce the germline sequence, and a read error may be involved. The rearrangement uses TRBV5-1 and TRBJ2-7, with 8 bases matching TRBD1. Germline V lookup: CDR1 SGHRS, CDR2 YFSETQ. This CDR3 contains 14 residues. The CDR3 sequence is CASRRGQDSYERYF. The DNA for the CDR3 is TGCGCCAGCCGCCGGGGACAGGACTCCTACGAGCGGTACTTC.

The J gene is TRBJ2-5, the V gene TRBV12-3 or TRBV12-4; a possible D gene is TRBD1 (5 bases). This CDR3 contains 13 residues. Trimming took 2 bases from V and 3 from J, leaving 7 bases between them. The CDR3 DNA follows: TGTGCCAGCAGTTTACTCAGGGAAGAGACCCAGTACTTC. It is translated as CASSLLREETQYF.

DNA of the CDR3: TGTGCCAGCAGCCAAGACGAAGACGAGCAAGAGACCCAGTACTTC. Amino acids: CASSQDEDEQETQYF. This chain connects TRBV3-1 to TRBJ2-5; no definite D call. CDR1 and CDR2 (germline): LGHDT, YNNKEL (reference sequence). CDR3 size: 15 residues. The V and J ends lost 0 bases and 2 bases respectively, with 10 bases between them.

This clonotype occurred many times. This CDR3 is CSARPPGTNTEAFF. CDR3 in DNA: TGCAGTGCTAGACCCCCTGGGACGAACACTGAAGCTTTCTTT. This chain uses TRBV20-1 with TRBJ1-1; D may be TRBD1 (5 bases). This CDR3 region has 14 residues. Trimming took 2 bases from V and 1 from J, leaving 11 bases between them. The germline V gene encodes CDR1 DFQATT and CDR2 SNEGSKA (reference sequence).

The chain employs TRBV5-1 and TRBJ2-1; 8 nucleotides match TRBD2. The V gene end was trimmed by 6 bases and the J gene end by 6 bases; junction bases not matched to a gene: 11. The CDR3 totals 15 residues. Germline V gives CDR1 SGHRS, CDR2 YFSETQ. The CDR3 loop is CASTESGSLTNEQFF. The CDR3 nucleotides read TGCGCCAGCACCGAAAGCGGGAGTCTGACCAATGAGCAGTTCTTC. The variable domain in full, with the rest retrieved from reference TRBV5-1 and TRBJ2-1, is KAGVTQTPRYLIKTRGQQVTLSCSPISGHRSVSWYQQTPGQGLQFLFEYFSETQRNKGNFPGRFSGRQFSNSRSEMNVSTLELGDSALYLCASTESGSLTNEQFFGPGTRLTVL.

The chain carries TRBV6-2 or TRBV6-3 and TRBJ2-1; TRBD2 is a possible D gene (5 bases). Looked up from germline, CDR1 is MNHEY and CDR2 is SVGEGT. The CDR3 spans 15 residues. V was trimmed by 0 bases and J by 1 base, leaving 7 bases between them. CDR3 sequence: CASSYSVASYNEQFF. CDR3 DNA sequence: TGTGCCAGCAGTTACTCGGTAGCGTCCTACAATGAGCAGTTCTTC.

This clonotype was counted ten times or more. The rearrangement joins TRBV7-9 to TRBJ2-7; D is possibly TRBD1 (5 bases). The germline V and J ends were trimmed by 4 bases and 3 bases, with 16 bases remaining between them. Germline CDR1 SEHNR, CDR2 FQNEAQ (reference sequence). CDR3 length equals 15 residues. CDR3 nucleotide sequence: TGTGCCAGCAGCTCTGGGCAGGGCCCTATCTACGAGCAGTACGTC. Amino acid sequence: CASSSGQGPIYEQYV.

The chain couples TRBV21-1 to TRBJ2-1; the table assigns TRBD2, which was not confirmed against the DNA. TRBV21-1 is marked as a pseudogene. This CDR3 contains 16 residues. For the CDR3, the DNA is TGTGCCAGGATCCCCTGGGCGGGCCGGATCTGGAATGAGCAGTTCTTC. As protein: CARIPWAGRIWNEQFF.

V gene TRBV29-1 combines with J gene TRBJ2-5; 10 nucleotides line up with TRBD2. This CDR3 is built from 16 residues. CDR1 SQVTM and CDR2 ANQGSEA come from the germline V gene. The trim removed 4 bases at V and 1 base at J, leaving 9 bases unmatched. Written as DNA, the CDR3 is TGCAGCGTTGCTTTGGGGGCTAGCGGGGGCCAAGAGACCCAGTACTTC. Amino acid sequence: CSVALGASGGQETQYF.